This T cell receptor (beta chain) stems from a study of shared clonotypes between healthy human individuals (dated by TCRdb to the early 2020s). As for the study more broadly: Two women and a few men aged 18 to 49 years were included in the cohort. For each donor, CD4 naive and CD4 memory were each given three plates, CD8 naive was given two plates, and CD8 memory was given one plate. To estimate repertoire size and how much clonotypes are shared between individuals, the study performed deep sequencing of blood TCR repertoires from roughly five healthy adults. Different laboratories and diverse techniques were used to prepare libraries and sequence TCR repertoires, to increase sequencing depth and limit assay-specific biases. Each donor's leukapheresis produced roughly between about 0.8 and 8.9 billion PBMCs. Results the study describes overall, beyond this receptor: Based on pairwise subsampling, the degree of clonotype sharing among donors was expected to be affected by sequencing depth. About 5% of naive CD4, 3% to 3.5% of naive CD8, approximately 2% of memory CD4, and 0.35% to 0.4% of memory CD8 clonotypes were shared across several donors. Sampling was restricted to blood, and TCR repertoires in tissues likely differ from the TCR repertoires found in blood. Incomplete sequencing was indicated by rarefaction of sorted-subset datasets, despite the large sequencing depth. Compared with non-shared clonotypes, the clonotypes found in all four sorted-subset donors had higher generation probabilities. The small number of donors limited the genetic and exposure-history diversity represented. Naive subsets generally had larger estimated clonotype richness than memory subsets.

In the case of this clone: Its recognized antigen is unknown. Base qualities are not recorded, but no much larger clone differs from it by a single base.

Using the deep immunoSEQ assay, TCR CDR3 regions were amplified from genomic DNA by multiplex PCR. Extracted genomic DNA from each cell subset was distributed evenly across all wells of several immunoSEQ 96-well plates, and each plate was treated as a replicate. For sorted subsets, 200 to 250 ng genomic DNA, equal to 30,000 to 35,000 T cell genomes, was loaded into each replicate PCR. Purified libraries were measured with a Qubit 3.0 fluorometer, size-checked on a Bioanalyzer 2100, and measured again with the KAPA Library Quantification kit. Every immunoSEQ 96-well plate was sequenced on a dedicated single-read 150-cycle Illumina NextSeq 550 flow cell. On the authors' methods: Because the immunoSEQ output held only junctional sequences and lacked quality scores, the filtering could not match the filtering applied to full-length reads. Sequences were annotated with PyIR, a Python wrapper for IgBLAST v1.9, and V/J genes and CDR3 were assigned using IMGT germline references. Reads with weak V/J assignments (E-value above 1e-6), missing CDR3, stop codons, out-of-frame junctions, or ambiguous translated residues were removed. V3J clonotypes were defined as sequences sharing the same inferred V gene, J gene, and CDR3 amino acid sequence. Percentage overlap between repertoires was computed as shared unique clonotypes divided by the size of the smaller repertoire. RTK rarefaction, the Chao1 estimator, and Recon v2.1 estimates of unobserved clonotypes were used to assess repertoire richness. Generation probabilities for all TCRbeta clonotypes obtained by the gDNA method from a handful of donors were computed using OLGA. Here the immuneACCESS table is served through TCRdb, limited to in-frame sequences with V and J called. Missing clones are a known gap in these copies; in checked studies unresolved V genes cover under half, and the rest lacks a known reason. V and J calls and clone size are given by that table; D and trimming were obtained from the DNA. The table for this sample lists some 2.1 million clones; about 95% of them were counted only once. Of the sample, under 0.15% falls within the top ten clones.

The germline V gene yields ENHRY for CDR1 and SYGVKD for CDR2. V is trimmed back by 3 bases and J by 0 bases, and the junction contains 5 bases that no gene match accounts for. The CDR3 has 15 amino acids, counting the end cysteine and phenylalanine. The retained sequence is limited to the CDR3, 45 bases, with the frame set at the first base. Donors were healthy HIV-negative adults with no recently reported acute infections or vaccinations. All donors were Caucasian adults living in Nashville, Tennessee, USA. CD4+ T cells were enriched by magnetic negative selection, after which naive cells were positively selected on CD45RA and the negative fraction was taken as the memory subset. After blood collection by leukapheresis, PBMCs were isolated using Ficoll-Histopaque density gradient centrifugation and then cryopreserved in the vapor phase of liquid nitrogen. Purity and quantity of every magnetically sorted T cell population were checked by analytical flow cytometry. Genomic DNA was isolated from each sorted fraction and quantified by UV absorbance on a Nanodrop 2000c.

The rearrangement joined TRBV10-3 to TRBJ2-7; TRBD2 matches 7 bases in the middle. This TCR derives from a man aged 18 to 29 in good health. The sequenced material came from naive CD4+ T cells sorted from blood. Interpreted using the paper, the cell subset or site label stands for: CD45RA+ positively selected. This receptor has the CDR3 CAISDRAGPSYEQYF. The nucleotide sequence is TGTGCCATCAGTGACAGAGCGGGGCCCTCCTACGAGCAGTACTTC.